These T cell receptor beta chains were read from a single sample in a study of T cells in Graves' hyperthyroidism and ophthalmopathy. TCRdb passed the multiplex PCR reads through MiXCR, listing each CDR3 protein once. The sample records roughly 240,000 distinct CDR3 sequences, approximately 25% being singletons. Material for sequencing was blood. These receptors all come from a woman in her 40s with Graves' ophthalmopathy. Both conserved end residues are part of each CDR3. D genes are given only for firm matches.

j_call | d_call | v_call | cdr3_aa
TRBJ2-3 | - | TRBV20-1 | CSALPLLTDTQYF
TRBJ2-7 | TRBD2 | TRBV4-2 | CASSQTQGRGTSGIAEQYF
TRBJ2-7 | - | TRBV29-1 | CSAGGGKGLSYEQYF
TRBJ1-2 | - | TRBV10-3 | CATIVKQGTLYGYTF
TRBJ2-7 | - | TRBV7-2 | CASSLDSLTYEQYF
TRBJ1-1 | - | TRBV19 | CASTFGSNTEAFF
TRBJ2-7 | TRBD2 | TRBV3-1 | CASSQDRRTSGSYEQYF
TRBJ2-2 | TRBD1 | TRBV7-9 | CASSTGTGDTGELFF
TRBJ2-7 | TRBD1 | TRBV4-1 | CASSLRQQGYSYEQYF
TRBJ1-2 | - | TRBV30 | CSPGGNYGYTF
TRBJ1-1 | - | TRBV12-3/TRBV12-4 | CASSLFVTEAFF
TRBJ2-7 | - | TRBV10-3 | CAISKRPALEQYF
TRBJ2-5 | - | TRBV6-1 | CASSARDFSYQETQYF
TRBJ2-7 | TRBD1 | TRBV28 | CASNRGDLAQYF
TRBJ1-5 | - | TRBV6-1 | CASTGGQPQHF
TRBJ2-7 | - | TRBV6-1 | CASSPIKGTYEQYF
TRBJ1-1 | - | TRBV19 | CASNQGPTEAFF
TRBJ2-2 | - | TRBV6-2/TRBV6-3 | CASTYYRVNGELFF
TRBJ2-5 | TRBD2 | TRBV20-1 | CSARDGGGSETQYF
TRBJ1-2 | - | TRBV6-2/TRBV6-3 | CASSYLVHTMATAQYYGYTF
TRBJ2-2 | TRBD2 | TRBV6-9 | CASSYGTSGGNTGELFF
TRBJ2-7 | TRBD2 | TRBV10-3 | CAISGAQTSGSLYEQYF
TRBJ1-1 | - | TRBV27 | CASSFRGRNTEAFF
TRBJ2-7 | - | TRBV6-2/TRBV6-3 | CASRALIYEQYF
TRBJ2-4 | - | TRBV28 | CASSWRNIQYF
TRBJ2-7 | TRBD2 | TRBV12-3/TRBV12-4 | CASSPGLAQYEQYF
TRBJ2-7 | TRBD1 | TRBV6-1 | CASRPGQGSEQYF
TRBJ1-1 | - | TRBV7-2 | CASSGVGGRTEAFF
TRBJ1-2 | - | TRBV12-3/TRBV12-4 | CASSRTVGYGYTF
TRBJ2-5 | TRBD1 | TRBV24-1 | CATGNERDSIQETQYF
TRBJ1-2 | - | TRBV28 | CASTRWGYGYTF
TRBJ2-5 | TRBD1 | TRBV7-8 | CASSLWTGVQETQYF
TRBJ1-2 | TRBD1 | TRBV7-2 | CASSFWDSRYNYGYTF